These 14 T cell receptor beta chains share one sample of origin, sequenced in a study of PD-L1 blockade in urothelial cancer. Data came from immunoSEQ multiplex PCR; TCRdb stores just in-frame clones and leaves some out. The sample yields tens of thousands of clones, less than 90% seen once. The sequencing used PBMCs, collected around atezolizumab (anti-PD-L1) treatment. All receptors come from a man aged 60 to 75 with urothelial cancer.

This clone was picked up a small number of times. The gene calls are TRBV5-1 and TRBJ1-2; 12 bases are shared with TRBD1. V lost 4 bases, J lost 8 bases, and 3 bases stayed unmatched. The CDR3 has 13 residues. CDR1 and CDR2 from the germline V gene are SGHRS and YFSETQ. CDR3 residues: CASSAGTGGGYTF. The CDR3 DNA follows: TGCGCCAGCAGCGCCGGGACAGGGGGCGGCTACACCTTC.

The chain combines TRBV6-5 with TRBJ1-2; D is uncertain. Germline V gene lookup returns CDR1 MNHEY and CDR2 SVGAGI. V was shortened by 2 bases and J by 0 bases, with 10 bases between the two germline ends. The CDR3 extends over 15 amino acids. The DNA of the CDR3 is TGTGCCAGCAGTTACGCTACGGGGTCTAACTATGGCTACACCTTC. Its protein is CASSYATGSNYGYTF.

This clone was recorded only once. The chain couples TRBV28 to TRBJ2-3; 7 bases align to TRBD1. Germline V gene sequence: CDR1 MDHEN, CDR2 SYDVKM. The V gene end was trimmed by 4 bases and the J gene end by 8 bases; junction bases not matched to a gene: 6. This CDR3 spans 13 amino acids. The CDR3 reads CASSYRGRGTQYF. In nucleotides, the CDR3 is TGTGCCAGCAGTTACAGGGGTAGGGGTACGCAGTATTTT. Full variable domain (missing parts from reference TRBV28 and TRBJ2-3): DVKVTQSSRYLVKRTGEKVFLECVQDMDHENMFWYRQDPGLGLRLIYFSYDVKMKEKGDIPEGYSVSREKKERFSLILESASTNQTSMYLCASSYRGRGTQYFGPGTRLTVL.

This clone occurred once. Other DNA variants within this sample encode the same CDR3. The gene calls are TRBV14 and TRBJ2-1; 8 positions agree with TRBD2. Germline trimming cut 1 base from V and 5 bases from J; bases unmatched to any gene: 4. CDR1 and CDR2 (germline): SGHDN, FVKESK. The CDR3 totals 15 residues. The CDR3 region has the DNA TGTGCCAGCAGCCAAGCGGCGGGGGGAAACAATGAGCAGTTCTTC. Encoded protein: CASSQAAGGNNEQFF.

The chain combines TRBV29-1 with TRBJ1-1; 8 nucleotides line up with TRBD1. V shed 7 bases and J 3 bases; nucleotides not matched to a gene: 4. This CDR3 comprises 12 residues. Per the germline V gene, CDR1 is SQVTM and CDR2 is ANQGSEA. The CDR3 DNA is TGCAGCGCTCACAGGGGGGACACTGAAGCTTTCTTT. As protein: CSAHRGDTEAFF.

The chain combines TRBV12-5 with TRBJ1-6; no definite D call. The germline V gene encodes CDR1 LGHNT and CDR2 FRNRAP. This CDR3 has 14 amino acids. V was trimmed by 4 bases and J by 7 bases, leaving 11 bases between them. DNA of the CDR3: TGTGCTAGTGGTTCCTCTTCGGGAAATTCACCCCTCCACTTT. Its protein product is CASGSSSGNSPLHF.

The chain is built from TRBV6-1 and TRBJ2-7, with a possible D match to TRBD1 (5 bases). CDR3 length: 14 amino acids. Germline assignment: CDR1 MNHNS and CDR2 SASEGT. Trimming removed 4 bases from V and 1 base from J, with 11 bases in between. CDR3 in DNA: TGTGCCAGCAGTGTCTCAGGGTTTTCCTACGAGCAGTACTTC. This gives the protein CASSVSGFSYEQYF.

The chain combines TRBV10-1 with TRBJ1-1; D is unresolved. The length of the CDR3 is 14 residues. The V gene's germline CDR1 is WNHNN and CDR2 SYGVQD (reference sequence). Trimming stripped 0 bases from V and 1 base from J, with 6 bases between. CDR3 sequence (DNA): TGCGCCAGCAGTGAGTCTGGGCAGAACACTGAAGCTTTCTTT. It encodes CASSESGQNTEAFF.

The V and J genes are TRBV6-5 and TRBJ1-5, with D perhaps TRBD1 (6 bases). V was clipped by 5 bases and J by 0 bases, with 8 bases between them. The CDR3 contains 14 residues. Germline V gene sequence: CDR1 MNHEY, CDR2 SVGAGI. CDR3 amino acids: CASSGQHSNQPQHF. The CDR3 coding sequence is TGTGCCAGCAGTGGACAGCATAGCAATCAGCCCCAGCATTTT.

The V call is TRBV7-8, the J call TRBJ2-6; 10 bases match TRBD1. Unmatched junction bases numbered 14, after V lost 10 bases and J lost 8 bases. The CDR3 sequence is 16 residues long. The germline V gene has CDR1 SGHVS and CDR2 FQNEAQ. The CDR3 reads CATVPRRDRGPNVLTF. CDR3 in DNA: TGTGCCACCGTACCTCGCCGGGACAGGGGTCCCAACGTCCTGACTTTC.

The V and J genes are TRBV5-1 and TRBJ2-1; 9 bases are shared with TRBD1. V trimming: 0 bases; J trimming: 9 bases; junction bases outside the gene matches: 7. The CDR3 is made up of 15 amino acids. Germline values: CDR1 SGHRS, CDR2 YFSETQ. The CDR3 sequence: CASSLATGGGGEQFF. CDR3 bases: TGCGCCAGCAGCTTGGCCACAGGGGGCGGGGGTGAGCAGTTCTTC. The full variable domain, completed using reference TRBV5-1 and TRBJ2-1, is KAGVTQTPRYLIKTRGQQVTLSCSPISGHRSVSWYQQTPGQGLQFLFEYFSETQRNKGNFPGRFSGRQFSNSRSEMNVSTLELGDSALYLCASSLATGGGGEQFFGPGTRLTVL.

This clone is a singleton in its sample. This chain connects TRBV5-3 to TRBJ1-2; D gene unclear. TRBV5-3 is classed as an ORF, of uncertain function. Trimming stripped 1 base from V and 0 bases from J, with 10 bases between. The CDR3 is 15 amino acids. The CDR3 loop reads CARSLFPGSNYGYTF. CDR3 nucleotides: TGTGCCAGAAGCTTGTTTCCAGGCTCTAACTATGGCTACACCTTC.

This chain uses TRBV2 with TRBJ2-7, with TRBD2 matching over 12 bases. The CDR3 totals 15 residues. CDR1 and CDR2 (germline): SNHLY, FYNNEI. J lost 0 bases, V lost 4 bases, and 1 base had no gene match. The DNA of the CDR3 is TGTGCCAGCAGTGGGACTAGCGGGGTCTCCTACGAGCAGTACTTC. Its translation: CASSGTSGVSYEQYF.

The chain recombines TRBV2 with TRBJ2-1, with D unclear. The CDR3 is 17 residues long. V dropped 5 bases and J dropped 6 bases, with 23 bases sitting between them. Per the germline V gene, CDR1 is SNHLY and CDR2 is FYNNEI. CDR3 bases: TGTGCCAGCAGTATACCAGGTGGGCTGCTACTGACCAATGAGCAGTTCTTC. This codes for CASSIPGGLLLTNEQFF.